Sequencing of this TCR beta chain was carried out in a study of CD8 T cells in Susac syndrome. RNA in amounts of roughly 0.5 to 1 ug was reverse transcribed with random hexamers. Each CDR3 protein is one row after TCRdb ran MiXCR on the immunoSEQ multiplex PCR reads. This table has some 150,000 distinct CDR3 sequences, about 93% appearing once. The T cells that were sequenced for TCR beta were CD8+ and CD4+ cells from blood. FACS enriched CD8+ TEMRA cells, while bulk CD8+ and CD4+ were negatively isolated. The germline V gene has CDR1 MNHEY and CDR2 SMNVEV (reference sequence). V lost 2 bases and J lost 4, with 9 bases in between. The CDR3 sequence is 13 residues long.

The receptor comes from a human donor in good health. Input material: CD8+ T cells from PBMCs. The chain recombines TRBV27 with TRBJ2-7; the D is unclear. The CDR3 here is CASSLGERYEQYF. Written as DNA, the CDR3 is TGTGCCAGCAGTTTAGGGGAACGATACGAGCAGTACTTC.